The clone carrying this T cell receptor (beta chain) is labeled as medium-sized. Other nucleotide sequences from this sample produce the same CDR3. TCRdb re-clonotyped the PCR reads via MiXCR. The data show around 37,000 clones, 20% to 25% seen once. This sample was included in a study of metastatic and nonmetastatic thyroid tumors. This CDR3 spans 15 amino acids. The germline CDR1 and CDR2 sequences are SGHTA and FQGTGA. J was trimmed by 0 bases and V by 6 bases; bases with no gene match: 6. Patients were all untreated before their thyroid surgery. The receptor comes from a female donor with papillary thyroid cancer or a benign thyroid nodule (not recorded which). Some clones in this sample may be carry-over from other donors' samples. The material sequenced was tumor tissue. This chain links TRBV7-3 with TRBJ1-2, with 8 nucleotides matching TRBD1. In DNA form, the CDR3 reads TGTGCCAGCAGTTCGGACAGGGCCCCTAACTATGGCTACACCTTC. This encodes CASSSDRAPNYGYTF.